The 12 T cell receptor beta chains in this list originate from one sample, sequenced in a study of shared clonotypes between healthy human individuals. Profiled with immunoSEQ multiplex PCR; TCRdb holds only in-frame clones, not every one. Of roughly 500,000 clones listed, about 96% are singletons. The specimen sequenced was naive CD4+ T cells sorted from blood. Subset noted: CD45RA+ positively selected. The origin of the receptors is a woman aged 25 to 39 in good health.

The chain uses TRBV5-4 and TRBJ2-5; 10 bases align to TRBD2. Germline values: CDR1 SGHNT, CDR2 YYREEE (reference sequence). CDR3 length: 15 amino acids. V dropped 4 bases and J dropped 5; count of bases not matched to a gene: 8. CDR3 residues: CASSTASGSPETQYF. The CDR3 DNA reads as TGTGCCAGCAGCACCGCTAGCGGGAGTCCTGAGACCCAGTACTTC.

The J gene is TRBJ2-7, the V gene TRBV9, with TRBD2 identical over 9 bases. The length of the CDR3 is 15 residues. V was clipped by 3 bases and J by 6 bases; unmatched bases: 10. Germline V gives CDR1 SGDLS, CDR2 YYNGEE. CDR3 amino acids: CASSATGTSFSEQYF. The CDR3 DNA sequence: TGTGCCAGCAGCGCAACCGGGACTAGCTTCTCCGAGCAGTACTTC.

This chain uses TRBV7-9 with TRBJ2-2, with 9 positions matching TRBD2. The CDR3 has 14 residues. Germline V lookup: CDR1 SEHNR, CDR2 FQNEAQ (reference sequence). V dropped 3 bases and J dropped 6; count of bases not matched to a gene: 2. The CDR3 nucleotides are TGTGCCAGCAGCTTTCTAGCGGGACCCGGGGAGCTGTTTTTT. Encoded protein: CASSFLAGPGELFF.

The V and J genes are TRBV18 and TRBJ2-3; D perhaps matches TRBD2 (5 bases). The V end was cut by 3 bases, the J end by 6 bases, with 10 bases between. In germline, CDR1 is KGHSH, CDR2 LQKENI. CDR3 length equals 13 residues. CDR3 loop: CASSPSVPDTQYF. The CDR3 nucleotides are TGTGCCAGCTCACCTAGCGTGCCCGATACGCAGTATTTT.

The rearrangement joins TRBV19 to TRBJ1-2, with D unresolved. The CDR3 contains 13 residues. V shed 4 bases and J shed 1 base, with 7 bases lying between them. Germline CDR1 reads LNHDA; CDR2 reads SQIVND (reference sequence). CDR3 residues: CASSTGDNYGYTF. CDR3 nucleotide sequence: TGTGCCAGTAGTACGGGAGATAACTATGGCTACACCTTC.

This sequence joins TRBV28 and TRBJ2-2; 10 bases match TRBD1. Germline V gene lookup returns CDR1 MDHEN and CDR2 SYDVKM. The CDR3 has 16 residues. J was trimmed by 6 bases and V by 4 bases; bases with no gene match: 8. CDR3 coding DNA: TGTGCCAGCAGTTGGCAGACAGGGGGCGACGCCGGGGAGCTGTTTTTT. Translated, it gives CASSWQTGGDAGELFF. Drawing the rest from reference TRBV28 and TRBJ2-2, the complete variable domain is DVKVTQSSRYLVKRTGEKVFLECVQDMDHENMFWYRQDPGLGLRLIYFSYDVKMKEKGDIPEGYSVSREKKERFSLILESASTNQTSMYLCASSWQTGGDAGELFFGEGSRLTVL.

CDR3 bases: TGTGCCATCAGTGATGTTAGTTCCTCCTACGAGCAGTACTTC. It is translated as CAISDVSSSYEQYF. The chain links TRBV10-3 to TRBJ2-7, with no clear D. CDR1 is ENHRY and CDR2 is SYGVKD in the germline V gene. This CDR3 region has 14 residues. Trimming shortened V by 3 bases and J by 0 bases, and 9 bases separated the two germline ends.

The chain couples TRBV5-1 to TRBJ1-1, with D tentatively TRBD1 (6 bases). Germline values: CDR1 SGHRS, CDR2 YFSETQ. The V end was cut by 4 bases, the J end by 1 base, with 17 bases between. This CDR3 has 16 amino acids. CDR3 bases: TGCGCCAGCAGCATACGTTATAGGGGGAGGAACACTGAAGCTTTCTTT. This sequence encodes CASSIRYRGRNTEAFF.

This clone came up once. The chain joins TRBV7-8 to TRBJ2-1; 14 positions match TRBD2. Germline V gene data show CDR1 as SGHVS and CDR2 as FQNEAQ. V shed 6 bases, J shed 7 bases, and the junction held 14 bases outside the gene matches. CDR3 length: 18 residues. The CDR3 region is CASRHFLGLAGEENEQFF. CDR3 sequence (DNA): TGTGCCAGCAGACATTTTTTGGGACTAGCGGGAGAGGAAAATGAGCAGTTCTTC.

The chain links TRBV10-3 to TRBJ2-3; D not resolved. V lost 10 bases and J lost 0, with 14 bases in between. Germline CDR1 and CDR2: ENHRY and SYGVKD. This CDR3 region has 14 residues. The CDR3 spells CATLVAASTDTQYF. The CDR3 region has the DNA TGTGCCACACTTGTTGCAGCTAGCACAGATACGCAGTATTTT.

This clone was counted a few times. CDR3 sequence reads: CASATINQPQHF. The CDR3 DNA sequence: TGTGCCAGTGCCACGATCAATCAGCCCCAGCATTTT. V gene TRBV19 combines with J gene TRBJ1-5; D not certain. The germline V and J ends were trimmed by 8 bases and 3 bases, with 8 bases remaining between them. Germline V gene sequence: CDR1 LNHDA, CDR2 SQIVND (reference sequence). The CDR3 spans 12 residues.

This CDR3 reads CAISEVDQPQHF. In DNA, the CDR3 is TGTGCCATCAGTGAGGTCGATCAGCCCCAGCATTTT. The chain links TRBV10-3 to TRBJ1-5, with unresolved D. Germline values: CDR1 ENHRY, CDR2 SYGVKD. V was pared by 2 bases and J by 5 bases, with 4 bases between. CDR3 length: 12 residues.